This is a list of T cell receptor beta chains from one sample in a study of cytomegalovirus exposure and HLA in healthy donors. Clones were sequenced by immunoSEQ multiplex PCR, and TCRdb holds only the in-frame ones, with some missing. The sample lists 100,000 to 140,000 clones; 81% were seen once. Sequencing was performed on PBMCs. The source is a young man in good health and CMV-seronegative. Both conserved end residues are part of each CDR3. A D gene is named only where the DNA matches it firmly. Clone size is shown for a subset of rows, as once, few, many or a class of expanded clone.

>TRBV4-2|TRBJ1-2|TRBD1|.
TGTGCCAGCAGCCAAGATAATTGGGGACAGTATGGCTACACCTTC
CASSQDNWGQYGYTF
>TRBV19|TRBJ1-2|.|.
TGTGCCAGTAGTTCTCGACAGCAGGAGGGCTACACCTTC
CASSSRQQEGYTF
>TRBV29-1|TRBJ2-7|TRBD1|few
TGCAGCGTTGAAGGTGGGACAGGCTACGAGCAGTACTTC
CSVEGGTGYEQYF
>TRBV9|TRBJ2-7|TRBD2|.
TGTGCCAGCACCCCTGGGGACTACCACGAGCAGTACTTC
CASTPGDYHEQYF
>TRBV6-1|TRBJ1-1|TRBD1|.
TGTGCCAGCAGTGAGGGACAGACCGAGAACACTGAAGCTTTCTTT
CASSEGQTENTEAFF
>TRBV5-4|TRBJ1-4|.|.
TGTGCCAGCAGCTCGGGGGGGGGAACGAAACTGTTTTTT
CASSSGGGTKLFF
>TRBV28|TRBJ2-5|TRBD1|.
TGTGCCGCCGAGGACAGGGTCCGGACCCAGTACTTC
CAAEDRVRTQYF
>TRBV19|TRBJ1-2|TRBD1|.
TGTGCCAGTACAGACAGGGGGCGCATGGACTACACCTTC
CASTDRGRMDYTF
>TRBV11-2|TRBJ2-1|.|once
TGTGCCAGCAGCTTAACCCTAGCTGGACGGGAGCAGTTCTTC
CASSLTLAGREQFF
>TRBV15|TRBJ2-7|TRBD2|.
TGTGCCACCAGCAGAAATTCAAGGCTAGCGGGAAACGAGCAGTACTTC
CATSRNSRLAGNEQYF
>TRBV6-5|TRBJ1-4|.|.
TGTGTCGTAAGAGGGGGTAATGAAAAACTGTTTTTT
CVVRGGNEKLFF